These 15 T cell receptor beta chains were sequenced from one sample in a study of blood T cell repertoires in COVID-19. The repertoire was sequenced with immunoSEQ multiplex PCR; TCRdb's copy has only in-frame clones and lacks some. The sample has tens of thousands of clones, roughly 79% seen once; the top ten hold approximately 30%. The sample taken for sequencing was peripheral blood. These receptor sequences come from a woman at least 80 years old with acute or convalescent COVID-19.

This clone has a single count. The genes are TRBV12-3 or TRBV12-4 and TRBJ2-7; 7 nucleotides align to TRBD2. J gave up 4 bases and V 7 bases, and 7 bases lay outside the gene matches. The CDR3 sequence is 13 residues long. The CDR3 region is CASTGLEGYEQYF. CDR3 bases: TGTGCCAGCACTGGACTAGAGGGGTACGAGCAGTACTTC.

The sample holds one count of this clone. The V gene is TRBV6-5, the J gene TRBJ1-4; maybe TRBD1 (6 bases). Germline V gene data show CDR1 as MNHEY and CDR2 as SVGAGI. CDR3 length: 15 residues. V gave up 0 bases and J gave up 8 bases, with 13 bases separating them. CDR3 in amino acids: CASSYSEGGGEKLFF. The DNA for the CDR3 is TGTGCCAGCAGTTACTCAGAAGGGGGTGGAGAAAAACTGTTTTTT.

This clone has just a few counts. This sequence joins TRBV6-1 and TRBJ2-1, with 9 bases that match TRBD2. V shed 4 bases, J shed 8 bases, and the junction held 15 bases outside the gene matches. This CDR3 is 17 amino acids long. Looked up from germline, CDR1 is MNHNS and CDR2 is SASEGT. Here the CDR3 reads CASSAPPAGGRRDEQFF. CDR3 DNA sequence: TGTGCCAGCAGTGCACCCCCCGCGGGAGGGCGTAGGGATGAGCAGTTCTTC.

The V gene is TRBV9, the J gene TRBJ2-3; TRBD2 agrees at 10 bases. From germline, CDR1 is SGDLS and CDR2 YYNGEE. This CDR3 is built from 16 residues. J gave up 2 bases and V 0 bases, and 3 bases lay outside the gene matches. Here the CDR3 DNA reads TGTGCCAGCAGCGTAGGGACTAGCGGTGCCACAGATACGCAGTATTTT. Protein sequence: CASSVGTSGATDTQYF.

This chain connects TRBV5-4 to TRBJ2-3; TRBD2 matches 9 bases. With 5 bases clipped from V and 2 bases from J, the junction kept 6 bases outside the gene matches. The CDR3 has 15 residues. Germline values: CDR1 SGHNT, CDR2 YYREEE (reference sequence). CDR3 loop: CASRPRTSVTDTQYF. The CDR3 region has the DNA TGTGCCAGCAGGCCCCGGACTAGCGTCACAGATACGCAGTATTTT. The full variable domain, in which reference TRBV5-4 and TRBJ2-3 provide the parts outside the CDR3, is ETGVTQSPTHLIKTRGQQVTLRCSSQSGHNTVSWYQQALGQGPQFIFQYYREEENGRGNFPPRFSGLQFPNYSSELNVNALELDDSALYLCASRPRTSVTDTQYFGPGTRLTVL.

The CDR3 is CASSIRTRRGLLNTEAFF. CDR3 nucleotides: TGTGCCAGTAGTATCCGTACCCGCAGGGGCCTGTTGAACACTGAAGCTTTCTTT. The V and J genes are TRBV19 and TRBJ1-1, with TRBD1 as a possible D gene (6 bases). This CDR3 spans 18 amino acids. Looked up from germline, CDR1 is LNHDA and CDR2 is SQIVND (reference sequence). V dropped 3 bases and J dropped 0 bases, with 20 bases sitting between them. Using reference TRBV19 and TRBJ1-1 for the parts outside the CDR3, the full variable domain is DGGITQSPKYLFRKEGQNVTLSCEQNLNHDAMYWYRQDPGQGLRLIYYSQIVNDFQKGDIAEGYSVSREKKESFPLTVTSAQKNPTAFYLCASSIRTRRGLLNTEAFFGQGTRLTVV.

The V call is TRBV9, the J call TRBJ1-3, with D perhaps TRBD1 (6 bases). The CDR3 contains 16 residues. Deletions cut 4 bases from V and 4 bases from J, with 18 bases between. Germline assignment: CDR1 SGDLS and CDR2 YYNGEE. The CDR3 DNA reads as TGTGCCAGCAGCCTTCAGGGGCTGGCTCTGGGAAACACCATATATTTT. This gives the protein CASSLQGLALGNTIYF.

The V and J genes are TRBV4-3 and TRBJ2-7; TRBD2 is a possible D gene (6 bases). V was shortened by 1 base and J by 2 bases, with 12 bases between the two germline ends. CDR1 and CDR2 (germline): LGHNA, YSLEER. The CDR3 runs to 15 residues. The CDR3 is CASSQGRDSAYEQYF. DNA of the CDR3: TGCGCCAGCAGCCAAGGGCGGGACTCAGCCTACGAGCAGTACTTC.

J is TRBJ2-5 and V is TRBV18, with D possibly TRBD1 on 6 matching bases. This CDR3 has 15 residues. The V gene lost 6 bases and the J gene lost 1 base, with 15 bases spanning the gap. Looked up from germline, CDR1 is KGHSH and CDR2 is LQKENI. CDR3 nucleotide sequence: TGTGCCAGCTCCAGAGCTCAGGGGATCCAAGAGACCCAGTACTTC. It specifies CASSRAQGIQETQYF.

The genes are TRBV10-1 and TRBJ1-2, with D uncertain. The V end was cut by 5 bases, the J end by 2 bases, with 15 bases between. Germline values: CDR1 WNHNN, CDR2 SYGVQD (reference sequence). This CDR3 is 15 amino acids long. The CDR3 region is CASSPGVKANYGYTF. DNA of the CDR3: TGCGCCAGCAGTCCCGGAGTAAAGGCGAACTATGGCTACACCTTC.

This clone was counted between two and nine times. This sequence joins TRBV18 and TRBJ2-7, with 7 bases aligning to TRBD1. V was clipped by 3 bases and J by 5 bases; unmatched bases: 7. This CDR3 comprises 14 residues. Germline V gene sequence: CDR1 KGHSH, CDR2 LQKENI. CDR3 loop: CASSPEQGTHEQYF. CDR3 DNA: TGTGCCAGCTCACCGGAACAGGGGACCCACGAGCAGTACTTC. The full variable domain, in which reference TRBV18 and TRBJ2-7 provide the parts outside the CDR3, is NAGVMQNPRHLVRRRGQEARLRCSPMKGHSHVYWYRQLPEEGLKFMVYLQKENIIDESGMPKERFSAEFPKEGPSILRIQQVVRGDSAAYFCASSPEQGTHEQYFGPGTRLTVT.

The gene calls are TRBV7-9 and TRBJ2-1, with D tentatively TRBD2 (5 bases). CDR1 and CDR2 (germline): SEHNR, FQNEAQ (reference sequence). This CDR3 has 14 residues. V was trimmed by 1 base and J by 6 bases, leaving 10 bases between them. The CDR3 DNA reads TGTGCCAGCAGCTTAGGTTCGGGGTTCAATGAGCAGTTCTTC. It encodes CASSLGSGFNEQFF.

V is TRBV28 and J is TRBJ1-2; D gene ambiguous. The CDR3 sequence is 13 residues long. Germline CDR1 is MDHEN and CDR2 is SYDVKM. Deletions cut 2 bases from V and 4 bases from J, with 8 bases between. The CDR3 bases are TGTGCCAGCAGTTTAGAGGTTATCTATGGCTACACCTTC. Protein: CASSLEVIYGYTF.

The rearrangement uses TRBV10-2 and TRBJ2-1; D remains unclear. The CDR3 extends over 12 amino acids. Deletions cut 0 bases from V and 5 bases from J, with 2 bases between. Looked up from germline, CDR1 is WSHSY and CDR2 is SAAADI. The CDR3 protein is CASSESNNEQFF. The CDR3 DNA reads TGCGCCAGCAGTGAGTCTAACAATGAGCAGTTCTTC.

This chain uses TRBV6-5 with TRBJ2-3, with D possibly TRBD1 on 5 matching bases. Germline CDR1 and CDR2: MNHEY and SVGAGI. V was cut by 8 bases and J by 9 bases, with 15 bases left in between. This CDR3 spans 12 amino acids. This CDR3 reads CASAGQGVTQYF. CDR3 coding DNA: TGTGCCAGCGCCGGTCAAGGGGTGACGCAGTATTTT.